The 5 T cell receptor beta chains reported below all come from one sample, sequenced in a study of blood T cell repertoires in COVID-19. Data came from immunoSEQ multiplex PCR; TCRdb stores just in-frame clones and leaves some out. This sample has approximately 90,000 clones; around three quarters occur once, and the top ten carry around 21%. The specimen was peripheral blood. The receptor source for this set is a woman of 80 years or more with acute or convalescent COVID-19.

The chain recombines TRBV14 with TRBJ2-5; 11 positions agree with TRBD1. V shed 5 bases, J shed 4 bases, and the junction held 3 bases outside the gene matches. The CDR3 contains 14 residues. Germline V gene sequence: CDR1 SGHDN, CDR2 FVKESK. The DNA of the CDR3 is TGTGCCAGCAGCGCGGACAGGGGGCGAGAGACCCAGTACTTC. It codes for CASSADRGRETQYF.

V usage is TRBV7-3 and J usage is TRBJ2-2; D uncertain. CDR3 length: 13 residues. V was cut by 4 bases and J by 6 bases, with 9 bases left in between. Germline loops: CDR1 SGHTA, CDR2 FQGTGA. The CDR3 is CASSSGGSGELFF. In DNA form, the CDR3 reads TGTGCCAGCAGCTCGGGTGGATCCGGGGAGCTGTTTTTT.

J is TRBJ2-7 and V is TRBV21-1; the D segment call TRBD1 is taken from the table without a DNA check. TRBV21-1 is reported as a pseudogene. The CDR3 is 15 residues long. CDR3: CASSKASDRAYEQYF. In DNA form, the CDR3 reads TGTGCCAGCAGCAAAGCCTCTGACAGGGCCTACGAGCAGTACTTC.

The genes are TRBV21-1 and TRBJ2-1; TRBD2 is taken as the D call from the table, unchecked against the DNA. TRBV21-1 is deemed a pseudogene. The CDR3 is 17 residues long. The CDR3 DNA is TGTGCCAGCAGCAAAAACCTACTAGCGGAGATCCACAATGAGCAGTTCTTC. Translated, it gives CASSKNLLAEIHNEQFF.

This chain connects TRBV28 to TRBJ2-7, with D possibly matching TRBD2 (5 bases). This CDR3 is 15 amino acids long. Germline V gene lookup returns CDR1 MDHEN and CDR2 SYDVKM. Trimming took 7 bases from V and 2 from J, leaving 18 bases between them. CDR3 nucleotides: TGTGCCAGCACCAGCGCGGCCGGGGAAACCTACGAGCAGTACTTC. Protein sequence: CASTSAAGETYEQYF.